This T cell receptor (beta chain) came from a study of patients and donors after allogeneic stem cell transplantation. From germline, CDR1 is LGHNT and CDR2 FRNRAP. This CDR3 spans 17 amino acids. J gave up 1 base and V 5 bases, and 9 bases lay outside the gene matches. TCRdb reanalysed the RT-PCR reads using MiXCR and keeps one entry per CDR3 protein. Among about a million distinct CDR3 sequences listed, over 15% were seen once. The genes are TRBV12-5 and TRBJ2-2; 8 nucleotides match TRBD2. This receptor was identified in a human donor who was either an allogeneic HSCT recipient or a stem cell or donor lymphocyte infusion donor (not recorded which). It is not recorded whose cells these are; they may come from a transplant donor. The sample comprised blood, either unsorted or a sorted T cell fraction (not recorded which). CDR3: CASGEPHAGGNTGELFF. The DNA of the CDR3 is TGTGCTAGTGGTGAACCTCATGCGGGAGGGAACACCGGGGAGCTGTTTTTT. Looking up the rest from reference TRBV12-5 and TRBJ2-2 gives the full variable domain: DARVTQTPRHKVTEMGQEVTMRCQPILGHNTVFWYRQTMMQGLELLAYFRNRAPLDDSGMPKDRFSAEMPDATLATLKIQPSEPRDSAVYFCASGEPHAGGNTGELFFGEGSRLTVL.